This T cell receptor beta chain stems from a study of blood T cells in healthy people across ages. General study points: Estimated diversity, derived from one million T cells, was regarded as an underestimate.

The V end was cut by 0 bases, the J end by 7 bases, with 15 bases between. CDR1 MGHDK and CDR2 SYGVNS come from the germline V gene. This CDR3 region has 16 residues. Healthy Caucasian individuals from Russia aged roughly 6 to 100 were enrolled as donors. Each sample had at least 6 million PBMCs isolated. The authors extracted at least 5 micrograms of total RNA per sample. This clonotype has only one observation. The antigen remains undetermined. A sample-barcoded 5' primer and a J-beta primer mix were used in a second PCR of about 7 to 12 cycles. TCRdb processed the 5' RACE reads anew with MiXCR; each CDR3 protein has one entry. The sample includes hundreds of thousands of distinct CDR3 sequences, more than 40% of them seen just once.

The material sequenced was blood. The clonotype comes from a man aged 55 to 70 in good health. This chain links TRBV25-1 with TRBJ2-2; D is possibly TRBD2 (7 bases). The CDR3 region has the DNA TGTGCCAGCAGTGAATATGTCGGGGGGCGTGACGGGGAGCTGTTTTTT. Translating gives CASSEYVGGRDGELFF.